This T cell receptor beta chain was retrieved from a study of OX40 agonist ivuxolimab in advanced cancers. Study-wide points: Dosing at 0.1 to 3.0 mg/kg was accompanied by clonal expansion of CD4+ and CD8+ blood T cells by week 6. Nonresponders, in some cases, also had low normalized T-cell clonal expansion. Clonal expansion in partial responders at 0.1-3.0 mg/kg ranked among the lowest.

Worth noting for this clone: Its antigen is unknown.

Assay: immunoSEQ multiplex PCR; the TCRdb copy retains only in-frame clones and omits some. The sample records 40,000 to 50,000 clones, around four fifths being singletons. The CDR3 length is 14 residues. The germline V and J ends were trimmed by 0 bases and 6 bases, with 11 bases remaining between them. Germline-derived CDR1 and CDR2 are LGHNA and YNFKEQ. Excluded were patients having autoimmune disease history or systemic immunosuppression. This sequence was found in an adult with an advanced solid tumor such as melanoma, head and neck, liver or kidney cancer. This chain links TRBV4-2 with TRBJ1-2; tentative D call: TRBD1 (5 bases). The source was CD4+ or CD8+ T cells sorted from blood, collected in a trial of the OX40 agonist ivuxolimab. CDR3: CASSQDRGGDGYTF. CDR3 DNA sequence: TGTGCCAGCAGCCAAGATCGAGGAGGGGATGGCTACACCTTC.